This is a list of T cell receptor beta chains from one sample in a study of PD-1 blockade in classical Hodgkin lymphoma. The table came from immunoSEQ multiplex PCR; TCRdb's copy has only in-frame clones and leaves some out. The top ten hold 1% of the sample, which has about 15,000 clones, roughly 80% seen once. This sample comprised CD4+ T cells from blood, obtained at baseline. These receptors were taken from a human donor with classical Hodgkin lymphoma. CDR3s include the opening cysteine and the closing phenylalanine or tryptophan. For some rows the clone size is stated as once, few or many, or as a class when expanded; others skip it.

j_gene: TRBJ2-7
abundance: NA
v_gene: TRBV5-1
CDR3aa: CASSIQGSGNEQYF

j_gene: TRBJ2-1
abundance: NA
v_gene: TRBV4-3
CDR3aa: CASSQDPGQTANEQFF

j_gene: TRBJ2-2
abundance: NA
v_gene: TRBV27
CDR3aa: CASRRMGSPTGELFF

j_gene: TRBJ2-6
abundance: NA
v_gene: TRBV7-3
CDR3aa: CASSSGLAGGGANVLTF

j_gene: NA
abundance: NA
v_gene: TRBV2
CDR3aa: CASSEDRGYDEQYF

j_gene: TRBJ1-6
abundance: few
v_gene: TRBV7-2
CDR3aa: CASSTQAMGRYNSPLHF

j_gene: TRBJ2-7
abundance: once
v_gene: TRBV10-3
CDR3aa: CATARTGAEQYF

j_gene: TRBJ1-4
abundance: NA
v_gene: TRBV4-2
CDR3aa: CASSQDSSTTNEKLFF

j_gene: TRBJ1-5
abundance: once
v_gene: TRBV28
CDR3aa: CASSLLLHSNQPQHF

j_gene: TRBJ2-1
abundance: NA
v_gene: TRBV7-2
CDR3aa: CASSLTSALSSYNEQFF

j_gene: TRBJ1-6
abundance: NA
v_gene: TRBV9
CDR3aa: CASSVVGSGDSPLHF

j_gene: TRBJ1-2
abundance: NA
v_gene: TRBV30
CDR3aa: CAWSATGGRKRYGYTF

j_gene: TRBJ1-6
abundance: NA
v_gene: TRBV7-8
CDR3aa: CASSVGGGQAVESPLHF

j_gene: TRBJ1-4
abundance: NA
v_gene: TRBV7-9
CDR3aa: CASSHKTGARKLFF

j_gene: TRBJ2-1
abundance: NA
v_gene: TRBV7-6
CDR3aa: CASSLQDRLYNEQFF

j_gene: TRBJ2-2
abundance: NA
v_gene: TRBV18
CDR3aa: CASSPEWTGELFF

j_gene: TRBJ2-7
abundance: NA
v_gene: TRBV5-5
CDR3aa: CASSRDYFSYEQYF

j_gene: TRBJ1-1
abundance: NA
v_gene: TRBV18
CDR3aa: CASSPGSGAEAFF